This T cell receptor beta chain was found in a study of T cell responses to AZD1222 COVID-19 vaccine. Study-level points and caveats: All repertoire sampling was performed exclusively after the peak T cell response.

Germline CDR1 SGHTA, CDR2 FQGNSA. The CDR3 contains 12 residues. V dropped 6 bases and J dropped 8 bases, with 10 bases sitting between them. About this clone itself: Its antigen is not identified.

Sequenced by immunoSEQ multiplex PCR; TCRdb stores in-frame clones only, minus some. The sample holds approximately 99,000 clones; approximately 90% are singletons and the top ten take 7.5% to 9.5%. This receptor was taken from an adult who received the AZD1222 COVID-19 vaccine. The sequencing used peripheral blood, collected 28 days after the second AZD1222 dose. The V gene is TRBV7-2, the J gene TRBJ2-2; D is unclear. CDR3 region: CASSGRRGELFF. The CDR3 DNA follows: TGTGCCAGCAGTGGACGGCGTGGGGAGCTGTTTTTT.